Presented here are 8 T cell receptor beta chains from one specimen sequenced in a study of response to subunit inactivated influenza vaccine. TCRdb processed the RT-PCR reads anew with MiXCR; each CDR3 protein has one entry. The sample consists of fewer than 750,000 distinct CDR3 sequences, 12% to 15% of them appearing once. This specimen consisted of PBMCs from blood, obtained about 12 days after vaccination. Receptors originate from a man aged 50-59 years who received an inactivated influenza vaccine.

This clonotype occurred a few times. The chain is built from TRBV7-2 and TRBJ2-5; TRBD1 matches 8 bases. CDR3 length: 15 amino acids. CDR1 SGHTA and CDR2 FQGNSA come from the germline V gene. V gave up 4 bases and J gave up 5 bases; unmatched junction bases: 9. The CDR3 bases are TGTGCCAGCAGCTCCTGGACAGGGCAGCGGGAGACCCAGTACTTC. Translating it yields CASSSWTGQRETQYF. Using reference TRBV7-2 and TRBJ2-5 for the parts outside the CDR3, the full variable domain is GAGVSQSPSNKVTEKGKDVELRCDPISGHTALYWYRQSLGQGLEFLIYFQGNSAPDKSGLPSDRFSAERTGGSVSTLTIQRTQQEDSAVYLCASSSWTGQRETQYFGPGTRLLVL.

This clonotype was seen a few times. This could be a read error, since a much larger clone is one nucleotide away. The rearrangement joins TRBV11-2 to TRBJ1-1, with 9 bases that match TRBD1. There are 13 residues in the CDR3. With V trimmed by 5 bases and J by 4 bases, 2 bases remained unmatched. Germline V gives CDR1 SGHAT, CDR2 FQNNGV. CDR3 loop: CASSTDRGTEAFF. The CDR3 nucleotides read TGTGCCAGCAGCACGGACAGGGGCACTGAAGCTTTCTTT.

The table lists this clonotype with a few counts. CDR3 protein: CASSRGGLGNTIYF. The CDR3 DNA is TGTGCCAGCAGTCGGGGGGGATTGGGAAACACCATATATTTT. This chain uses TRBV6-9 with TRBJ1-3, with a weak D call TRBD1 (5 bases). With 5 bases removed from V and 4 bases from J, the gap between germline ends came to 12 bases. Germline V gene lookup returns CDR1 MNHGY and CDR2 SVAAGI. The CDR3 sequence is 14 residues long.

This clonotype turned up a few times. Being one base from a much bigger clone, this may be a read error. This chain uses TRBV7-9 with TRBJ2-2; D is undetermined. V shed 2 bases and J shed 4 bases, with 5 bases lying between them. Germline CDR1 and CDR2: SEHNR and FQNEAQ (reference sequence). The CDR3 covers 13 residues. The CDR3 protein is CASSLKVTGELFF. The CDR3 region has the DNA TGTGCCAGCAGCTTAAAGGTCACCGGGGAGCTGTTTTTT.

The chain carries TRBV6-1 and TRBJ1-5; D is ambiguous. The CDR3 covers 13 residues. V lost 7 bases to trimming and J lost 0 bases, with 7 bases between them. The germline gives CDR1 MNHNS, CDR2 SASEGT. CDR3 in amino acids: CASTDPSNQPQHF. In DNA form, the CDR3 reads TGTGCCAGCACAGATCCTAGCAATCAGCCCCAGCATTTT.

The rearrangement links TRBV20-1 to TRBJ2-7; weak D call: TRBD2 (6 bases). Trimming took 1 base from V and 0 from J, leaving 16 bases between them. The CDR3 length is 16 residues. The V gene's germline CDR1 is DFQATT and CDR2 SNEGSKA (reference sequence). The CDR3 spells CSARAGGAESSYEQYF. CDR3 nucleotide sequence: TGCAGTGCTAGAGCCGGAGGGGCGGAAAGCTCCTACGAGCAGTACTTC.

This clonotype turned up a few times. This chain joins TRBV6-1 and TRBJ1-5; D might be TRBD1 (5 bases). This CDR3 region has 19 residues. Looked up from germline, CDR1 is MNHNS and CDR2 is SASEGT. With 6 bases removed from V and 0 bases from J, the gap between germline ends came to 24 bases. CDR3 DNA: TGTGCCAGCAGCCTATTTATGAAGGTCGGGGACTTTAGCAATCAGCCCCAGCATTTT. Its protein product is CASSLFMKVGDFSNQPQHF.

This clonotype has at least ten counts. The rearrangement links TRBV10-3 to TRBJ2-1; maybe TRBD2 (5 bases). This CDR3 spans 11 amino acids. Germline CDR1 is ENHRY and CDR2 is SYGVKD. Trimming took 1 base from V and 13 from J, leaving 8 bases between them. The CDR3 sequence: CAISELRAQFF. CDR3 DNA sequence: TGTGCCATCAGTGAGTTGAGGGCCCAGTTCTTC.